These 32 T cell receptor beta chains share one sample of origin, sequenced in a study of T cell responses to AZD1222 COVID-19 vaccine. Measured with immunoSEQ multiplex PCR; TCRdb has only the in-frame clones, and not every one. The table records about 110,000 clones, about 85% of them present only once. The material was peripheral blood, obtained on day 0 of AZD1222 vaccination. Every receptor here comes from an adult in good health.

This clone occurred once. The J gene is TRBJ2-7, the V gene TRBV6-5; no definite D call. Germline V gene lookup returns CDR1 MNHEY and CDR2 SVGAGI. V lost 0 bases and J lost 9, with 15 bases in between. This CDR3 has 14 residues. The CDR3 reads CASSYSPLPGVQYF. The DNA of the CDR3 is TGTGCCAGCAGTTACTCCCCTTTACCGGGTGTGCAGTACTTC.

The chain links TRBV20-1 to TRBJ2-1, with 10 positions matching TRBD2. The CDR3 totals 16 residues. With 3 bases clipped from V and 0 bases from J, the junction kept 5 bases outside the gene matches. From germline, CDR1 is DFQATT and CDR2 SNEGSKA (reference sequence). The CDR3 DNA sequence: TGCAGTGCTAGTAGACCTAGCGGGGGCTCCTACAATGAGCAGTTCTTC. Its translation is CSASRPSGGSYNEQFF.

The chain combines TRBV28 with TRBJ1-3; 7 nucleotides agree with TRBD1. Germline V gene sequence: CDR1 MDHEN, CDR2 SYDVKM. Losses at the gene ends were 6 bases for V and 7 bases for J; bases not matched to a gene: 12. This CDR3 region has 15 residues. The CDR3 protein is CASRNQGGGKNTIYF. The CDR3 nucleotides read TGTGCCAGCAGAAATCAAGGGGGCGGTAAGAACACCATATATTTT. The complete variable domain, with remaining parts taken from reference TRBV28 and TRBJ1-3, reads DVKVTQSSRYLVKRTGEKVFLECVQDMDHENMFWYRQDPGLGLRLIYFSYDVKMKEKGDIPEGYSVSREKKERFSLILESASTNQTSMYLCASRNQGGGKNTIYFGEGSWLTVV.

This chain links TRBV4-1 with TRBJ1-6; the D gene is possibly TRBD1 (6 bases). CDR1 is MGHRA, CDR2 YSYEKL, per germline. V shed 1 base and J shed 5 bases, with 12 bases lying between them. This CDR3 has 16 amino acids. The CDR3 DNA follows: TGCGCCAGCAGCCAAGGTATGGGGACACATAATTCACCCCTCCACTTT. Its translation is CASSQGMGTHNSPLHF.

The V and J genes are TRBV7-3 and TRBJ2-2; a possible D gene is TRBD2 (5 bases). V lost 4 bases and J 8 bases, leaving 17 bases between the germline ends. Germline CDR1 reads SGHTA; CDR2 reads FQGTGA. The CDR3 runs to 15 residues. The CDR3 region has the DNA TGTGCCAGCAGCTCCCCCCCCGGGGAGACGGGGGAGCTGTTTTTT. It is translated as CASSSPPGETGELFF.

The V gene is TRBV2, the J gene TRBJ2-3; TRBD2 matches 9 bases. The V and J ends lost 10 bases and 3 bases, in that order; junction bases with no gene match: 8. The CDR3 contains 14 residues. In germline, CDR1 is SNHLY, CDR2 FYNNEI. DNA for the CDR3: TGTGCCACCGGGGGGCTAGCGGGGACAGATACGCAGTATTTT. Translating gives CATGGLAGTDTQYF.

The CDR3 sequence is CASSPIRGGGTGELFF. The CDR3 coding sequence is TGTGCCAGCAGCCCCATAAGGGGGGGCGGAACCGGGGAGCTGTTTTTT. The chain links TRBV3-1 (or the pseudogene TRBV3-2) to TRBJ2-2; possible D gene TRBD2, 7 bases. The CDR3 is made up of 16 amino acids. Trimming cost V 4 bases and J 5 bases, with 17 bases left between them. Germline CDR1 LGHDT, CDR2 YNNKEL (reference sequence).

The CDR3 here is CASSLGRIQETQYF. In nucleotides, the CDR3 is TGTGCCAGTAGTCTCGGACGAATCCAAGAGACCCAGTACTTC. The rearrangement links TRBV19 to TRBJ2-5; unclear D gene. V lost 5 bases and J 1 base, leaving 11 bases between the germline ends. This CDR3 region has 14 residues. CDR1 is LNHDA and CDR2 is SQIVND in the germline V gene (reference sequence).

The chain employs TRBV6-5 and TRBJ1-4; perhaps TRBD1 as D (5 bases). Trimming took off 0 bases at V and 3 bases at J, with 11 bases between the two ends. In germline, CDR1 is MNHEY, CDR2 SVGAGI. The CDR3 has 16 residues. The CDR3 DNA reads TGTGCCAGCAGTTACTCGGGGACGCGCTCTAATGAAAAACTGTTTTTT. Translating it yields CASSYSGTRSNEKLFF.

The rearrangement joins TRBV9 to TRBJ2-7, with TRBD1 as a possible D gene (6 bases). The CDR3 has 13 residues. Germline values: CDR1 SGDLS, CDR2 YYNGEE. V was pared by 4 bases and J by 5 bases, with 13 bases between. CDR3: CASSPRGYHEQYF. CDR3 coding DNA: TGTGCCAGCAGCCCCAGGGGCTACCACGAGCAGTACTTC.

This clone was seen a single time. This sample includes further DNA sequences coding for the same CDR3. V gene TRBV28 combines with J gene TRBJ1-2; the D is unclear. The CDR3 length is 14 residues. Trimming left V 3 bases short and J 1 base short, with 9 bases between. From germline, CDR1 is MDHEN and CDR2 SYDVKM. The CDR3 here is CASSFLTGNYGYTF. CDR3 coding DNA: TGTGCCAGCAGTTTCTTAACGGGTAACTATGGCTACACCTTC.

The chain uses TRBV23-1 and TRBJ2-3; no clear D. TRBV23-1 is sorted into the ORF group, with uncertain function. This CDR3 is 11 amino acids long. Trimming shortened V by 5 bases and J by 6 bases, and 6 bases separated the two germline ends. The CDR3 coding sequence is TGCGCCAGCAGTGTAAGGGATACGCAGTATTTT. This translates into CASSVRDTQYF.

The rearrangement links TRBV9 to TRBJ2-5; D perhaps matches TRBD1 (5 bases). Germline CDR1 and CDR2: SGDLS and YYNGEE. Trimming stripped 0 bases from V and 2 bases from J, with 11 bases between. This CDR3 contains 15 residues. The DNA for the CDR3 is TGTGCCAGCAGCGTAGGTACAGGAGTTCAAGAGACCCAGTACTTC. Translated: CASSVGTGVQETQYF.

This sequence joins TRBV7-2 and TRBJ1-2; the D gene is possibly TRBD1 (6 bases). The germline V gene encodes CDR1 SGHTA and CDR2 FQGNSA. The CDR3 length is 14 residues. The V end was cut by 5 bases, the J end by 4 bases, with 14 bases between. CDR3 bases: TGTGCCAGCAGCCCTTACAGGGAGGGCTATGGCTACACCTTC. Translating it yields CASSPYREGYGYTF.

V and J are TRBV4-3 and TRBJ2-7; 7 bases align to TRBD1. This CDR3 is built from 15 residues. Germline V lookup: CDR1 LGHNA, CDR2 YSLEER. Germline trimming cut 2 bases from V and 3 bases from J; bases unmatched to any gene: 7. CDR3 coding DNA: TGCGCCAGCAGCCAATTAGGGACAGAATTCTACGAGCAGTACTTC. This sequence encodes CASSQLGTEFYEQYF.

CDR3 nucleotide sequence: TGTGCCAGCAGCTCTCAGCCGAGCTCCTACGAGCAGTACTTC. Protein product: CASSSQPSSYEQYF. The J gene is TRBJ2-7, the V gene TRBV7-3; D is uncertain. CDR3 length: 14 residues. Trimming removed 4 bases from V and 0 bases from J, with 10 bases in between. Germline V gene lookup returns CDR1 SGHTA and CDR2 FQGTGA.

The rearrangement joins TRBV28 to TRBJ1-3; 8 bases match TRBD1. CDR3 length equals 18 residues. The V segment lost 2 bases and the J segment 4 bases; nucleotides outside the gene matches: 13. Germline values: CDR1 MDHEN, CDR2 SYDVKM. The CDR3 region has the DNA TGTGCCAGCAGTTTACTGCGAAGGCAGGGGGCGTCGGGAAACACCATATATTTT. This codes for CASSLLRRQGASGNTIYF.

The chain joins TRBV28 to TRBJ1-4, with D unclear. The V and J ends lost 6 bases and 0 bases respectively, with 14 bases between them. Germline V gene data show CDR1 as MDHEN and CDR2 as SYDVKM. The CDR3 is 16 amino acids. CDR3 protein: CASSVGELATNEKLFF. The CDR3 DNA reads as TGTGCCAGCAGCGTCGGGGAATTGGCAACTAATGAAAAACTGTTTTTT.

The V gene is TRBV5-7, the J gene TRBJ2-7; maybe TRBD1 (6 bases). TRBV5-7 is an open reading frame whose function is uncertain. Trimming shortened V by 1 base and J by 6 bases, and 20 bases separated the two germline ends. The CDR3 has 16 amino acids. CDR3 DNA sequence: TGTGCCAGCAGCTTGACGGGACACACCGCCGACTGCGAGCAGTACTTC. It is translated as CASSLTGHTADCEQYF.

The chain has TRBV7-3 and TRBJ2-3, with no clear D. The CDR3 is 16 residues long. Trimming left V 2 bases short and J 0 bases short, with 12 bases between. Per the germline V gene, CDR1 is SGHTA and CDR2 is FQGTGA. CDR3 loop: CASSLEARTSTDTQYF. The CDR3 nucleotides read TGTGCCAGCAGCTTAGAGGCGAGAACTAGCACAGATACGCAGTATTTT.

This sequence joins TRBV30 and TRBJ2-2; TRBD2 might be the D (6 bases). V was clipped by 4 bases and J by 4 bases, with 13 bases between them. Germline values: CDR1 GTSNPN, CDR2 SVGIG (reference sequence). This CDR3 region has 14 residues. DNA for the CDR3: TGTGCCTGGAAGGAGGGGCTGGGCACCGGGGAGCTGTTTTTT. This gives the protein CAWKEGLGTGELFF.

J is TRBJ2-5 and V is TRBV5-6; D is unresolved. This CDR3 region has 15 residues. V gave up 5 bases and J gave up 4 bases, with 18 bases separating them. CDR1 is SGHDT and CDR2 is YYEEEE in the germline V gene. DNA of the CDR3: TGTGCCAGCAGACCCCGGCCAAGTACGGGAGAGACCCAGTACTTC. Amino acids: CASRPRPSTGETQYF.

This clone was detected a few times. This chain uses TRBV7-3 with TRBJ2-1, with 8 positions matching TRBD2. This CDR3 has 16 amino acids. V dropped 0 bases and J dropped 7; count of bases not matched to a gene: 8. CDR1 and CDR2 from the germline V gene are SGHTA and FQGTGA. This CDR3 reads CASSLTLAVEGNEQFF. Written as DNA, the CDR3 is TGTGCCAGCAGCTTAACACTAGCGGTGGAAGGGAATGAGCAGTTCTTC. Combining the CDR3 with reference TRBV7-3 and TRBJ2-1 gives the whole variable domain GAGVSQTPSNKVTEKGKYVELRCDPISGHTALYWYRQSLGQGPEFLIYFQGTGAADDSGLPNDRFFAVRPEGSVSTLKIQRTERGDSAVYLCASSLTLAVEGNEQFFGPGTRLTVL.

This chain connects TRBV3-1 (or the pseudogene TRBV3-2) to TRBJ2-7, with 11 nucleotides matching TRBD2. The CDR3 totals 14 residues. J gave up 5 bases and V 4 bases, and 4 bases lay outside the gene matches. Germline CDR1 is LGHDT and CDR2 is YNNKEL (reference sequence). The CDR3 is CASSLGLAGHEQYF. CDR3 DNA: TGTGCCAGCAGCCTCGGACTAGCGGGCCACGAGCAGTACTTC.

This clone was counted between two and nine times. V and J are TRBV20-1 and TRBJ2-3, with TRBD1 as a possible D gene (6 bases). The length of the CDR3 is 13 residues. Germline V gene sequence: CDR1 DFQATT, CDR2 SNEGSKA (reference sequence). V dropped 3 bases and J dropped 8 bases, with 15 bases sitting between them. CDR3 DNA: TGCAGTGCTAGTACCAGGGGCCTGGGTACGCAGTATTTT. Translating gives CSASTRGLGTQYF.

The chain is built from TRBV29-1 and TRBJ2-1; the D gene is possibly TRBD1 (5 bases). The V end was cut by 0 bases, the J end by 8 bases, with 11 bases between. The V gene's germline CDR1 is SQVTM and CDR2 ANQGSEA. CDR3 length: 13 residues. The CDR3 nucleotides read TGCAGCGTTGAAGACGGGCTAGGGGATGAGCAGTTCTTC. It yields the protein CSVEDGLGDEQFF.

The CDR3 loop reads CASSQETADSEAFF. CDR3 DNA sequence: TGCGCCAGCAGCCAGGAGACCGCGGACAGTGAAGCTTTCTTT. The chain employs TRBV4-3 and TRBJ1-1; TRBD1 is a possible D gene (6 bases). This CDR3 has 14 residues. Looked up from germline, CDR1 is LGHNA and CDR2 is YSLEER. Trimming left V 3 bases short and J 7 bases short, with 15 bases between.

J is TRBJ2-4 and V is TRBV6-2 or TRBV6-3; maybe TRBD1 (6 bases). V lost 0 bases, J lost 9 bases, and 12 bases lay in between. There are 14 residues in the CDR3. Germline loops: CDR1 MNHEY, CDR2 SVGEGT. The CDR3 DNA follows: TGTGCCAGCAGTTACTCTCTAGACAGGAGCATTCAGTACTTC. This encodes CASSYSLDRSIQYF.

The chain links TRBV27 to TRBJ2-7; no definite D call. Trimming cost V 4 bases and J 3 bases, with 4 bases left between them. The CDR3 is made up of 11 amino acids. Germline values: CDR1 MNHEY, CDR2 SMNVEV (reference sequence). CDR3 DNA sequence: TGTGCCAGCAGTTATGGCTACGAGCAGTACTTC. This sequence encodes CASSYGYEQYF.

The sample holds one count of this clone. The chain couples TRBV6-1 to TRBJ2-3; 10 bases map to TRBD1. CDR1 MNHNS and CDR2 SASEGT come from the germline V gene. CDR3 size: 16 residues. The junction had 5 bases not matched to a gene; V was cut back by 2 bases and J by 3 bases. The CDR3 here is CASSERQGASTDTQYF. The CDR3 nucleotides are TGTGCCAGCAGTGAAAGACAGGGGGCGTCAACAGATACGCAGTATTTT.

This clone was recorded once. This rearrangement joins TRBV13 to TRBJ2-7, with 11 bases aligning to TRBD1. The V gene end was trimmed by 0 bases and the J gene end by 0 bases; junction bases not matched to a gene: 1. Germline V gene data show CDR1 as PRHDT and CDR2 as FYEKMQ (reference sequence). CDR3 length: 16 residues. For the CDR3, the DNA is TGTGCCAGCAGCTTAGGTGGGACAGGGGGCTCCTACGAGCAGTACTTC. Translated: CASSLGGTGGSYEQYF.

This sequence joins TRBV5-8 and TRBJ2-1, with TRBD1 matching over 12 bases. CDR1 is SGHTS and CDR2 is YDEGEE in the germline V gene. The junction had 8 bases not matched to a gene; V was cut back by 4 bases and J by 12 bases. The CDR3 is 14 residues long. CDR3 amino acids: CASSTTGTGGGQFF. Written as DNA, the CDR3 is TGTGCCAGCAGCACCACCGGGACAGGGGGCGGGCAGTTCTTC.